This T cell receptor (beta chain) is drawn from a study of CD8 T cells in ankylosing spondylitis. Study-wide results and limits: About 8 highly homologous variants made up a TCR beta motif, and this motif appeared characteristic of ankylosing spondylitis blood.

TCRdb fed the 5' RACE reads into MiXCR, producing one record per CDR3 protein. The sample records hundreds of thousands of distinct CDR3 sequences, around 26% being singletons. Trimming shortened V by 6 bases and J by 2 bases, and 13 bases separated the two germline ends. CDR1 is SNHLY, CDR2 FYNNEI, per germline. The CDR3 has 14 residues. In this sample, this clonotype turned up a few times. The antigen is not known. J is TRBJ1-2 and V is TRBV2, with a weak D call TRBD1 (6 bases). The TCR originated in a male donor with ankylosing spondylitis. The material sequenced was blood, either unsorted or a sorted T cell fraction (not recorded which). CDR3 protein: CASSKDSSNYGYTF. Here the CDR3 DNA reads TGTGCCAGCAGCAAGGACAGTTCCAACTATGGCTACACCTTC.